A single sample is the source of the 29 T cell receptor beta chains below, sequenced in a study of patients and donors after allogeneic stem cell transplantation (dated by TCRdb to the early 2020s). Library generation was performed with RT-PCR. TCRdb records NextSeq 550 as the sequencer. TCRdb handled the public reads itself, with Q25 trimming in fastp and clone calling in MiXCR, and kept productive beta chains. Each CDR3 protein gets just one entry, which takes the most common genes and DNA from the rows behind it. The table for this sample lists about a million distinct CDR3 sequences; under 20% of them were counted only once. Around 5.5% of the sample comes from the top ten. The sequencing input was blood, either unsorted or a sorted T cell fraction (not recorded which). These receptors came from a human donor who was either an allogeneic HSCT recipient or a stem cell or donor lymphocyte infusion donor (not recorded which). It is not recorded whose cells these are; they may come from a transplant donor.

The table lists this clonotype with a few counts. The chain carries TRBV4-3 and TRBJ1-5, with D perhaps matching TRBD1 (6 bases). The V gene lost 1 base and the J gene lost 7 bases, with 11 bases spanning the gap. This CDR3 comprises 14 residues. Germline CDR1 LGHNA, CDR2 YSLEER. CDR3 DNA: TGCGCCAGCAGCCAAGGGGAGGACAGCCAGCCCCAGCATTTT. It codes for CASSQGEDSQPQHF.

This clonotype was counted only a few times. The chain joins TRBV3-1 to TRBJ2-7; no clear D. The CDR3 has 15 residues. From germline, CDR1 is LGHDT and CDR2 YNNKEL (reference sequence). The V gene lost 0 bases and the J gene lost 5 bases, with 14 bases spanning the gap. The CDR3 nucleotides are TGTGCCAGCAGCCAAGAAGGCAGGACGGCGAACGAGCAGTACTTC. It is translated as CASSQEGRTANEQYF.

This chain links TRBV20-1 with TRBJ1-3, with TRBD1 as a possible D gene (5 bases). The CDR3 is 15 residues long. Germline assignment: CDR1 DFQATT and CDR2 SNEGSKA (reference sequence). Trimming removed 1 base at V and 4 bases at J, with 14 bases between. CDR3 nucleotides: TGCAGTGCTAGAGTCTCCGGGACGAAAGGAAACACCATATATTTT. It specifies CSARVSGTKGNTIYF.

This clonotype turned up a few times. In nucleotides, the CDR3 is TGTGCCAGCAGGCCCGGGACAGGTCATAACTATGGCTACACCTTC. Amino acids: CASRPGTGHNYGYTF. The V gene is TRBV28, the J gene TRBJ1-2, with 8 bases matching TRBD1. The CDR3 runs 15 residues. The junction had 7 bases not matched to a gene; V was cut back by 6 bases and J by 1 base. Germline V gene lookup returns CDR1 MDHEN and CDR2 SYDVKM.

This clonotype was recorded a few times. The CDR3 here is CASRDRGGTEAFF. CDR3 DNA sequence: TGTGCCAGCAGGGACAGGGGCGGCACTGAAGCTTTCTTT. V is TRBV2 and J is TRBJ1-1; 9 bases agree with TRBD1. The junction had 3 bases not matched to a gene; V was cut back by 6 bases and J by 4 bases. The CDR3 runs 13 residues. Germline V CDR1 and CDR2: SNHLY, FYNNEI.

About this clonotype: This clone may be a read error of a much larger clone one base away. The gene calls are TRBV29-1 and TRBJ2-7; D is ambiguous. CDR1 is SQVTM and CDR2 is ANQGSEA in the germline V gene. The CDR3 sequence is 12 residues long. V shed 4 bases and J shed 3 bases, with 10 bases lying between them. CDR3 nucleotides: TGCAGCGTTGTCGTCGGATACTACGAGCAGTACTTC. This codes for CSVVVGYYEQYF.

The rearrangement joins TRBV24-1 to TRBJ2-6; D could derive from TRBD1 or TRBD2 (5 bases each). V was pared by 1 base and J by 4 bases, with 7 bases between. The germline V gene encodes CDR1 KGHDR and CDR2 SFDVKD. The CDR3 sequence is 15 residues long. The CDR3 bases are TGTGCCACCAGTGATTTTGGGACCGGGGCCAACGTCCTGACTTTC. Encoded protein: CATSDFGTGANVLTF.

This clonotype was counted at least ten times. V and J are TRBV5-1 and TRBJ1-1, with D hard to call. This CDR3 is 16 amino acids long. Per germline, CDR1 SGHRS and CDR2 YFSETQ. Trimming pared 4 bases from V and 1 base from J, leaving 17 bases between. The CDR3 reads CASSPGPVSGNTEAFF. In nucleotides, the CDR3 is TGCGCCAGCAGCCCAGGACCGGTGAGTGGGAACACTGAAGCTTTCTTT.

This clonotype was seen a handful of times. The chain recombines TRBV2 with TRBJ1-4, with 9 bases aligning to TRBD1. This CDR3 contains 13 residues. The germline gives CDR1 SNHLY, CDR2 FYNNEI. V gave up 9 bases and J gave up 7 bases; unmatched junction bases: 6. The CDR3 sequence is CASHRDRAEKLFF. Here the CDR3 DNA reads TGTGCCAGTCATCGGGACAGGGCTGAAAAACTGTTTTTT.

Ten or more counts support this clonotype. The CDR3 coding sequence is TGCGCCAGCAGCTTTTACAGGGGCAGCACAGATACGCAGTATTTT. Protein: CASSFYRGSTDTQYF. The chain recombines TRBV5-1 with TRBJ2-3, with 7 bases aligning to TRBD1. Germline-derived CDR1 and CDR2 are SGHRS and YFSETQ. CDR3 length: 15 residues. The trim removed 2 bases at V and 0 bases at J, leaving 3 bases unmatched.

This clonotype was counted only a few times. The chain combines TRBV4-1 with TRBJ2-1, with D possibly being TRBD1 or TRBD2 (5 bases each). CDR1 is MGHRA and CDR2 is YSYEKL in the germline V gene. The V end was cut by 1 base, the J end by 10 bases, with 23 bases between. The CDR3 contains 17 residues. The CDR3 loop reads CASSQGLLVVRGEEQFF. Written as DNA, the CDR3 is TGCGCCAGCAGCCAAGGTTTACTAGTCGTTCGAGGGGAGGAGCAGTTCTTC.

This sequence joins TRBV7-2 and TRBJ1-5; 9 bases line up with TRBD1. There are 14 residues in the CDR3. Per the germline V gene, CDR1 is SGHTA and CDR2 is FQGNSA. The trim removed 3 bases at V and 5 bases at J, leaving 2 bases unmatched. The CDR3 reads CASSFRTGDQPQHF. CDR3 DNA: TGTGCCAGCAGCTTTAGGACAGGGGATCAGCCCCAGCATTTT.

Only a few counts were recorded for this clonotype. V and J are TRBV7-6 and TRBJ1-5; 8 bases align to TRBD1. V was clipped by 5 bases and J by 6 bases; unmatched bases: 9. From germline, CDR1 is SGHVS and CDR2 FNYEAQ. The CDR3 runs 15 residues. The CDR3 loop is CASSPDRGYGQPQHF. DNA of the CDR3: TGTGCCAGCAGCCCCGACAGGGGATACGGTCAGCCCCAGCATTTT.

The table lists this clonotype with a few counts. V and J are TRBV4-2 and TRBJ2-5, with a weak D call TRBD1 (7 bases). The CDR3 runs 16 residues. Germline V gene lookup returns CDR1 LGHNA and CDR2 YNFKEQ. V gave up 5 bases and J gave up 2 bases, with 18 bases separating them. The CDR3 DNA reads as TGTGCCAGCAGCGACCGTGAGGAGGGGGCTCAAGAGACCCAGTACTTC. Its protein product is CASSDREEGAQETQYF.

This clonotype appeared a few times. The chain joins TRBV30 to TRBJ1-5; D gene uncertain. This CDR3 comprises 14 residues. Trimming stripped 3 bases from V and 4 bases from J, with 13 bases between. Per the germline V gene, CDR1 is GTSNPN and CDR2 is SVGIG (reference sequence). CDR3 in DNA: TGTGCCTGGAGCACCCGAAGGGTAAATCAGCCCCAGCATTTT. Translating it yields CAWSTRRVNQPQHF.

This clonotype turned up a few times. The chain carries TRBV20-1 and TRBJ2-4; the match to TRBD1 covers 7 bases. The CDR3 covers 16 residues. CDR1 and CDR2 from the germline V gene are DFQATT and SNEGSKA (reference sequence). V shed 4 bases, J shed 1 base, and the junction held 10 bases outside the gene matches. The CDR3 nucleotides are TGCAGTGCTACATCCGGGACAGACTTGGCCAAAAACATTCAGTACTTC. Protein: CSATSGTDLAKNIQYF.

The chain carries TRBV4-3 and TRBJ2-7, with no clear D. There are 16 residues in the CDR3. V was shortened by 0 bases and J by 0 bases, with 12 bases between the two germline ends. In germline, CDR1 is LGHNA, CDR2 YSLEER. In DNA form, the CDR3 reads TGCGCCAGCAGCCAAGATTCAGCGATGAGCTCCTACGAGCAGTACTTC. This codes for CASSQDSAMSSYEQYF.

There are a few counts of this clonotype. This sequence joins TRBV12-5 and TRBJ2-1; D may be TRBD2 (7 bases). Germline V CDR1 and CDR2: LGHNT, FRNRAP. CDR3 length: 18 residues. V lost 5 bases and J 8 bases, leaving 28 bases between the germline ends. For the CDR3, the DNA is TGTGCTAGTGGTCCAAACCCGGGGGGCGGGAGCTTAATTTATGAGCAGTTCTTC. Translated, it gives CASGPNPGGGSLIYEQFF.

The genes are TRBV3-1 and TRBJ2-5, with D perhaps TRBD2 (6 bases). The ends were cut back, 4 bases at V and 4 bases at J, with 13 bases in the middle. The CDR3 has 14 residues. Germline V CDR1 and CDR2: LGHDT, YNNKEL (reference sequence). The CDR3 DNA reads as TGTGCCAGCAGCCTTCTTAGCGGCGGAGAGACCCAGTACTTC. Translating gives CASSLLSGGETQYF.

This clonotype has ten or more counts. The V gene is TRBV10-3, the J gene TRBJ2-1, with D possibly being TRBD1 (5 bases). Germline lookup yields CDR1 ENHRY and CDR2 SYGVKD. CDR3 length: 14 amino acids. Trimming removed 9 bases from V and 0 bases from J, with 12 bases in between. CDR3 sequence reads: CAIRGQSSYNEQFF. The CDR3 nucleotides are TGTGCCATAAGAGGACAAAGCTCCTACAATGAGCAGTTCTTC.

The rearrangement uses TRBV29-1 and TRBJ1-4; TRBD1 agrees at 7 bases. V trimming: 5 bases; J trimming: 4 bases; junction bases outside the gene matches: 4. CDR1 and CDR2 (germline): SQVTM, ANQGSEA. The CDR3 spans 13 residues. Here the CDR3 reads CSVPGTVNEKLFF. Here the CDR3 DNA reads TGCAGCGTTCCCGGGACAGTTAATGAAAAACTGTTTTTT.

The V call is TRBV19, the J call TRBJ2-5, with TRBD2 identical over 10 bases. V lost 3 bases and J lost 4; bases outside the gene matches: 2. This CDR3 spans 14 amino acids. Germline assignment: CDR1 LNHDA and CDR2 SQIVND (reference sequence). As DNA, the CDR3 is TGTGCCAGTAGTATCAGCGGGAGGGGAGAGACCCAGTACTTC. Protein: CASSISGRGETQYF. The full variable domain, its missing parts supplied by reference TRBV19 and TRBJ2-5, is DGGITQSPKYLFRKEGQNVTLSCEQNLNHDAMYWYRQDPGQGLRLIYYSQIVNDFQKGDIAEGYSVSREKKESFPLTVTSAQKNPTAFYLCASSISGRGETQYFGPGTRLLVL.

This clonotype was counted only a few times. The rearrangement links TRBV12-3 or TRBV12-4 to TRBJ2-2; no definite D call. This CDR3 has 13 residues. V was cut by 3 bases and J by 7 bases, with 9 bases left in between. CDR3 DNA: TGTGCCAGCAGTTTTATGCTGGTCGGGGAGCTGTTTTTT. Protein product: CASSFMLVGELFF.

The J gene is TRBJ2-3, the V gene TRBV2, with 14 bases that match TRBD2. V gave up 7 bases and J gave up 5 bases; unmatched junction bases: 8. This CDR3 spans 16 amino acids. From germline, CDR1 is SNHLY and CDR2 FYNNEI. The CDR3 protein is CASILGTSGRGDTQYF. CDR3 DNA: TGTGCCAGCATCCTCGGGACTAGCGGGAGAGGAGATACGCAGTATTTT.

The CDR3 reads CASTQGGAGYGYTF. The CDR3 DNA reads TGTGCCAGCACTCAAGGAGGGGCGGGCTATGGCTACACCTTC. V gene TRBV7-9 combines with J gene TRBJ1-2, with D possibly matching TRBD1 (5 bases). In germline, CDR1 is SEHNR, CDR2 FQNEAQ (reference sequence). The CDR3 has 14 residues. V dropped 7 bases and J dropped 4 bases, with 16 bases sitting between them. The full variable domain, in which reference TRBV7-9 and TRBJ1-2 provide the parts outside the CDR3, is DTGVSQNPRHKITKRGQNVTFRCDPISEHNRLYWYRQTLGQGPEFLTYFQNEAQLEKSRLLSDRFSAERPKGSFSTLEIQRTEQGDSAMYLCASTQGGAGYGYTFGSGTRLTVV.

This chain connects TRBV5-1 to TRBJ2-1, with TRBD2 matching 7 bases. In germline, CDR1 is SGHRS, CDR2 YFSETQ. V trimming: 4 bases; J trimming: 3 bases; junction bases outside the gene matches: 10. The CDR3 sequence is 16 residues long. This CDR3 is CASSPAGGSNYNEQFF. The CDR3 DNA reads TGCGCCAGCAGCCCAGCCGGCGGGAGTAACTACAATGAGCAGTTCTTC.

This clonotype was seen only a few times. The rearrangement uses TRBV6-5 and TRBJ2-1, with 8 nucleotides matching TRBD1. Trimming at V came to 0 bases and at J to 7 bases, leaving 8 bases not matched to a gene. This CDR3 has 16 amino acids. The germline V gene has CDR1 MNHEY and CDR2 SVGAGI. For the CDR3, the DNA is TGTGCCAGCAGTTACTCGTCTCGACAGGGGTTGAATGAGCAGTTCTTC. It codes for CASSYSSRQGLNEQFF.

V and J are TRBV9 and TRBJ1-3; possibly TRBD1 for D (5 bases). The germline gives CDR1 SGDLS, CDR2 YYNGEE. The CDR3 totals 16 residues. Trimming removed 0 bases at V and 3 bases at J, with 13 bases between. CDR3 in amino acids: CASSVDPGVYGNTIYF. In DNA, the CDR3 is TGTGCCAGCAGCGTAGATCCGGGGGTTTATGGAAACACCATATATTTT.

The sample holds a few counts of this clonotype. The chain employs TRBV5-4 and TRBJ2-7, with TRBD2 matching 9 bases. CDR1 and CDR2 from the germline V gene are SGHNT and YYREEE (reference sequence). There are 19 residues in the CDR3. V dropped 3 bases and J dropped 2; count of bases not matched to a gene: 18. CDR3 DNA: TGTGCCAGCAGCTCGTTTGCCTGGGGTCCGGCGGGAGGGCCCTACGAGCAGTACTTC. Amino acid sequence: CASSSFAWGPAGGPYEQYF.